What follows describes a single T cell receptor (beta chain). This entry belongs to a study of tumor-infiltrating lymphocytes in oesophageal squamous cell carcinoma. The CDR3 consists of 15 residues. Germline-derived CDR1 and CDR2 are DFQATT and SNEGSKA (reference sequence). One entry per CDR3 protein results from TCRdb running MiXCR on the PCR reads. The data hold around 13,000 distinct CDR3 sequences, with less than 55% observed a single time. The TCR was taken from a female donor with esophageal squamous cell carcinoma. The chain uses TRBV20-1 and TRBJ2-7; D not resolved. The J call is doubtful: the DNA matches TRBJ2-5 better. Sequencing was done on a sample of esophageal tumor tissue. CDR3 nucleotides: TGCAGTGCTAGTTCTGATCCGAGGCGGTTGGAGACCCAGTACTTC. As protein: CSASSDPRRLETQYF.